This T cell receptor beta chain was sequenced during a study of OX40 agonist ivuxolimab in advanced cancers. In the study overall: Patients were treated with ivuxolimab, an agonistic anti-OX40 (CD134) antibody. Patients received ivuxolimab, an intravenous treatment, every 2 weeks at 0.01 to 10 mg/kg. A history of anti-PD-1, anti-PD-L1 or anti-CTLA-4 therapy was acceptable, and approximately 40% had some.

Germline assignment: CDR1 SNHLY and CDR2 FYNNEI. V was trimmed by 6 bases and J by 8 bases, leaving 16 bases between them. The CDR3 runs 14 residues. Researchers took blood at baseline, on cycle 4 day 1, and on cycle 7 day 1. The data were produced by immunoSEQ multiplex PCR, yet TCRdb's version contains in-frame clones alone and is incomplete. The sample carries more than 75,000 clones, about 84% recorded once. This chain uses TRBV2 with TRBJ1-4, with TRBD1 as a possible D gene (5 bases). This clonotype originated in an adult with an advanced solid tumor such as melanoma, head and neck, liver or kidney cancer. The input for sequencing was CD4+ or CD8+ T cells sorted from blood, taken in a trial of the OX40 agonist ivuxolimab. The CDR3 protein is CASSQQAGREKLFF. The DNA of the CDR3 is TGTGCCAGCAGCCAACAGGCCGGTCGGGAAAAACTGTTTTTT.